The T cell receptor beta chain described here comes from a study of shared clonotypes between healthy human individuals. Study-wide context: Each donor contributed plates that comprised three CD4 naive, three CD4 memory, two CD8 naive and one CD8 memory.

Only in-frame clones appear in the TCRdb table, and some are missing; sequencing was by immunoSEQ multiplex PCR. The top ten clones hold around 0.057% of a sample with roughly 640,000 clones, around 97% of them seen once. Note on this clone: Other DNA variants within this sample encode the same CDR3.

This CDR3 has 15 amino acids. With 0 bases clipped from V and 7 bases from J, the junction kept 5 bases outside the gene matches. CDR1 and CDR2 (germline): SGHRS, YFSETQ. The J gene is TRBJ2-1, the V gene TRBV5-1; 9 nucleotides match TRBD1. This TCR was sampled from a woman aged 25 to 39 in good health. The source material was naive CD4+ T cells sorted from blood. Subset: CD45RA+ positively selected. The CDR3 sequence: CASSLGDRVGNEQFF. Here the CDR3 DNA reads TGCGCCAGCAGCTTGGGGGACAGGGTAGGGAATGAGCAGTTCTTC.